The 30 T cell receptor beta chains below all came from one sample that was sequenced in a study of T cell repertoires in cytomegalovirus infection. TCRdb ran MiXCR on the reads and lists one entry per CDR3 protein. Among around 190,000 distinct CDR3 sequences, roughly an eighth were seen once, and the ten largest hold around 27%. The sample was PBMCs. All receptors derive from a human donor in good health (CMV status not recorded). Some clones in this sample may be carry-over from other donors' samples.

The chain recombines TRBV7-9 with TRBJ2-7; D may be TRBD1 (6 bases). This CDR3 region has 14 residues. Trimming took off 5 bases at V and 2 bases at J, with 13 bases between the two ends. CDR1 and CDR2 (germline): SEHNR, FQNEAQ (reference sequence). CDR3 in amino acids: CASSLEDSTYEQYF. CDR3 coding DNA: TGTGCCAGCAGCCTAGAGGACAGCACCTACGAGCAGTACTTC.

This clonotype has a count of ten or more. The gene calls are TRBV7-3 and TRBJ1-1; D ambiguous. This CDR3 region has 14 residues. Trimming cost V 5 bases and J 0 bases, with 10 bases left between them. The germline V gene encodes CDR1 SGHTA and CDR2 FQGTGA. The CDR3 sequence: CASSKSQMNTEAFF. The CDR3 nucleotides read TGTGCCAGCAGCAAATCCCAGATGAACACTGAAGCTTTCTTT.

This clonotype appeared many times. The V call is TRBV7-8, the J call TRBJ2-7, with D tentatively TRBD1 (6 bases). The germline V and J ends were trimmed by 5 bases and 5 bases, with 16 bases remaining between them. Germline V CDR1 and CDR2: SGHVS, FQNEAQ. The CDR3 is 14 amino acids. In nucleotides, the CDR3 is TGTGCCAGCAGCGGCACAGGGAGACAAGACGAGCAGTACTTC. Amino acids: CASSGTGRQDEQYF.

This clonotype was counted many times. The chain combines TRBV5-4 with TRBJ2-7; D unclear. Trimming left V 0 bases short and J 1 base short, with 5 bases between. The CDR3 sequence is 13 residues long. Germline CDR1 and CDR2: SGHNT and YYREEE (reference sequence). The DNA of the CDR3 is TGTGCCAGCAGCTTGGGCAATTCCTACGAGCAGTACTTC. It specifies CASSLGNSYEQYF.

This clonotype was picked up many times. The chain is built from TRBV14 and TRBJ1-2; TRBD1 is a possible D gene (6 bases). The CDR3 is made up of 14 amino acids. CDR1 and CDR2 from the germline V gene are SGHDN and FVKESK. Trimming took 0 bases from V and 4 from J, leaving 9 bases between them. CDR3 coding DNA: TGTGCCAGCAGCCAAGATGCCAGGGGCTATGGCTACACCTTC. It encodes CASSQDARGYGYTF. Full variable domain (remainder filled in from reference TRBV14 and TRBJ1-2): EAGVTQFPSHSVIEKGQTVTLRCDPISGHDNLYWYRRVMGKEIKFLLHFVKESKQDESGMPNNRFLAERTGGTYSTLKVQPAELEDSGVYFCASSQDARGYGYTFGSGTRLTVV.

Only a few counts were recorded for this clonotype. The rearrangement joins TRBV11-2 to TRBJ2-2; D gene uncertain. This CDR3 has 16 residues. The V end lost 4 bases, the J end lost 7 bases, and 19 bases lay between the germline ends. In germline, CDR1 is SGHAT, CDR2 FQNNGV. The CDR3 region has the DNA TGTGCCAGCAGCTCACCTAGGGCCCTCCTCATCGGGGAGCTGTTTTTT. This gives the protein CASSSPRALLIGELFF.

This clonotype showed up many times. This chain uses TRBV28 with TRBJ2-7; possibly TRBD2 for D (6 bases). Per the germline V gene, CDR1 is MDHEN and CDR2 is SYDVKM. V was pared by 4 bases and J by 2 bases, with 12 bases between. There are 14 residues in the CDR3. CDR3 in amino acids: CASSSPIAAYEQYF. The CDR3 DNA is TGTGCCAGCAGTTCACCCATAGCGGCCTACGAGCAGTACTTC.

CDR3 in DNA: TGTGCCAGCAGTTCCGCCGGGGGGGGGGGCACTGAAGCTTTCTTT. Its protein is CASSSAGGGGTEAFF. The chain is built from TRBV27 and TRBJ1-1; weak D call: TRBD1 (5 bases). The length of the CDR3 is 15 residues. V lost 4 bases and J lost 4, with 16 bases in between. Germline CDR1 is MNHEY and CDR2 is SMNVEV (reference sequence).

In its sample, this clonotype was seen many times. The rearrangement joins TRBV7-2 to TRBJ2-5, with 8 bases aligning to TRBD2. Germline values: CDR1 SGHTA, CDR2 FQGNSA. The junction had 4 bases not matched to a gene; V was cut back by 5 bases and J by 5 bases. This CDR3 has 13 residues. The CDR3 DNA follows: TGTGCCAGCAGCCGGGGGGGAAGGGAGACCCAGTACTTC. It encodes CASSRGGRETQYF.

At least ten counts were recorded for this clonotype. The CDR3 nucleotides read TGTGCCAGCAGCTTATGGGAGGCCGGGGAGCTGTTTTTT. Its protein is CASSLWEAGELFF. The chain joins TRBV7-2 to TRBJ2-2; tentative D call: TRBD2 (6 bases). The CDR3 loop spans 13 amino acids. Trimming pared 2 bases from V and 6 bases from J, leaving 7 bases between. Germline V gene data show CDR1 as SGHTA and CDR2 as FQGNSA.

This clonotype appeared a few times. This sequence joins TRBV20-1 and TRBJ2-1; 8 bases fit TRBD2. Trimming cost V 3 bases and J 3 bases; bases outside gene matches: 4. This CDR3 spans 14 amino acids. The germline CDR1 and CDR2 sequences are DFQATT and SNEGSKA (reference sequence). For the CDR3, the DNA is TGCAGTGCTAGGCAACTAGCGGTCTACAATGAGCAGTTCTTC. Its protein product is CSARQLAVYNEQFF.

This clonotype was recorded at least ten times. This chain uses TRBV6-1 with TRBJ2-7; 8 positions match TRBD2. J gave up 2 bases and V 10 bases, and 13 bases lay outside the gene matches. The CDR3 contains 15 residues. The germline V gene has CDR1 MNHNS and CDR2 SASEGT. This CDR3 is CATDPLAGTTYEQYF. Written as DNA, the CDR3 is TGTGCCACGGACCCTCTAGCGGGTACCACCTACGAGCAGTACTTC.

The CDR3 sequence: CASSVGGDPYEQYF. In DNA form, the CDR3 reads TGTGCCAGCAGCGTAGGGGGTGACCCCTACGAGCAGTACTTC. V gene TRBV9 combines with J gene TRBJ2-7, with D uncertain. CDR1 and CDR2 from the germline V gene are SGDLS and YYNGEE. The CDR3 is 14 residues long. V was trimmed by 0 bases and J by 2 bases, leaving 9 bases between them.

In its sample, this clonotype was seen many times. The chain carries TRBV5-1 and TRBJ2-7; D is ambiguous. The CDR3 spans 11 residues. CDR1 is SGHRS, CDR2 YFSETQ, per germline. The V and J ends lost 4 bases and 7 bases respectively, with 9 bases between them. The DNA of the CDR3 is TGCGCCAGCAGCCCCGGGTGGGAGCAGTACTTC. Protein: CASSPGWEQYF.

At least ten counts were recorded for this clonotype. V gene TRBV7-9 combines with J gene TRBJ1-1; unclear D gene. The CDR3 extends over 14 amino acids. V was trimmed by 5 bases and J by 4 bases, leaving 14 bases between them. Germline V CDR1 and CDR2: SEHNR, FQNEAQ (reference sequence). The CDR3 region has the DNA TGTGCCAGCAGCCTTTACACCGGGCTCACTGAAGCTTTCTTT. This translates into CASSLYTGLTEAFF.

This clonotype was picked up a small number of times. The chain links TRBV15 to TRBJ1-5, with D unresolved. The CDR3 runs 12 residues. V lost 0 bases and J lost 7, with 4 bases in between. The germline V gene has CDR1 LNHNV and CDR2 YYDKDF (reference sequence). The CDR3 region is CATSRDGQPQHF. Written as DNA, the CDR3 is TGTGCCACCAGCAGAGATGGGCAGCCCCAGCATTTT.

This clonotype was seen ten or more times. J is TRBJ2-1 and V is TRBV7-8, with 10 bases fitting TRBD2. Germline trimming cut 6 bases from V and 0 bases from J; bases unmatched to any gene: 5. In germline, CDR1 is SGHVS, CDR2 FQNEAQ. This CDR3 region has 16 residues. This CDR3 is CASRRGLAVSYNEQFF. CDR3 DNA: TGTGCCAGCAGACGAGGACTAGCGGTCTCCTACAATGAGCAGTTCTTC.

This clonotype was seen ten or more times. The V and J genes are TRBV12-3 or TRBV12-4 and TRBJ2-2; TRBD1 matches at 8 bases. Trimming at V came to 0 bases and at J to 6 bases, leaving 9 bases not matched to a gene. The CDR3 consists of 17 residues. This CDR3 reads CASSLAKPGGASGELFF. The CDR3 bases are TGTGCCAGCAGTTTAGCGAAGCCAGGGGGCGCCTCCGGGGAGCTGTTTTTT.

The sample holds many counts of this clonotype. CDR3 DNA sequence: TGTGCCAGCAGTGGAGGACAGGCCACCGGGGAGCTGTTTTTT. It encodes CASSGGQATGELFF. The rearrangement joins TRBV27 to TRBJ2-2; TRBD1 matches 7 bases. The J segment lost 4 bases and the V segment lost 5 bases, leaving 4 bases of the junction unmatched. The germline CDR1 and CDR2 sequences are MNHEY and SMNVEV (reference sequence). This CDR3 is 14 amino acids long.

This sequence joins TRBV5-8 and TRBJ2-1; a weak D match, TRBD1 (5 bases). The germline V and J ends were trimmed by 3 bases and 10 bases, with 8 bases remaining between them. In germline, CDR1 is SGHTS, CDR2 YDEGEE. The CDR3 loop spans 11 amino acids. This chain's CDR3 is CASSYRQEQFF. The CDR3 DNA reads TGTGCCAGCAGCTACCGACAGGAGCAGTTCTTC.

The sample holds a few counts of this clonotype. V is TRBV5-6 and J is TRBJ1-2; a weak D match, TRBD1 (6 bases). The V end was cut by 4 bases, the J end by 1 base, with 14 bases between. In germline, CDR1 is SGHDT, CDR2 YYEEEE. The CDR3 runs 15 residues. DNA for the CDR3: TGTGCCAGCAGCCGGGACACACTGGGTAACTATGGCTACACCTTC. As protein: CASSRDTLGNYGYTF.

This clonotype turned up a few times. V and J are TRBV23-1 and TRBJ1-1; no reliable D call. TRBV23-1 carries the ORF label, with uncertain function. This CDR3 contains 14 residues. V dropped 0 bases and J dropped 1 base, with 6 bases sitting between them. The CDR3 region has the DNA TGCGCCAGCAGTCAATCGAGGAGGAACACTGAAGCTTTCTTT. Protein product: CASSQSRRNTEAFF.

This sequence joins TRBV7-9 and TRBJ2-1; 15 bases align to TRBD2. Germline V gene data show CDR1 as SEHNR and CDR2 as FQNEAQ (reference sequence). The junction had 7 bases not matched to a gene; V was cut back by 5 bases and J by 5 bases. There are 17 residues in the CDR3. The CDR3 nucleotides read TGTGCCAGCAGCCCGAGGACTAGCGGGAGGGATCACAATGAGCAGTTCTTC. Its protein is CASSPRTSGRDHNEQFF.

This clonotype was picked up many times. The junction and the germline gene differ at one end; a read error may be behind it. The rearrangement joins TRBV7-7 to TRBJ2-2; D ambiguous. This CDR3 comprises 15 residues. CDR1 is SSHAT, CDR2 FNYEAQ, per germline (reference sequence). The CDR3 nucleotides read TGTGCTAGCAGCTCCGGCCGGAGAAACACCGGGGAGCTGTTTTTT. Residues: CASSSGRRNTGELFF.

The chain is built from TRBV6-1 and TRBJ1-5, with D unclear. Trimming pared 1 base from V and 2 bases from J, leaving 12 bases between. This CDR3 has 16 residues. The germline CDR1 and CDR2 sequences are MNHNS and SASEGT. The CDR3 sequence is CASSEVIPRGNQPQHF. The CDR3 nucleotides read TGTGCCAGCAGTGAAGTGATCCCGAGAGGCAATCAGCCCCAGCATTTT.

This clonotype was seen ten or more times. The chain is built from TRBV7-8 and TRBJ2-3; D gene unclear. Per the germline V gene, CDR1 is SGHVS and CDR2 is FQNEAQ. Trimming removed 5 bases from V and 4 bases from J, with 10 bases in between. This CDR3 comprises 13 residues. The CDR3 DNA is TGTGCCAGCAGCCCCAACCTCGCAGATACGCAGTATTTT. This encodes CASSPNLADTQYF.

V is TRBV19 and J is TRBJ1-2; D perhaps matches TRBD1 (5 bases). Per the germline V gene, CDR1 is LNHDA and CDR2 is SQIVND (reference sequence). The CDR3 sequence is 15 residues long. V lost 3 bases and J lost 3, with 14 bases in between. CDR3 region: CASSMATGTDYGYTF. The CDR3 DNA sequence: TGTGCCAGTAGTATGGCGACTGGGACCGACTATGGCTACACCTTC.

The chain employs TRBV7-3 and TRBJ2-3; 9 bases match TRBD2. Germline V gene data show CDR1 as SGHTA and CDR2 as FQGTGA. CDR3 size: 16 residues. V gave up 1 base and J gave up 5 bases; unmatched junction bases: 7. CDR3 protein: CASSLKAGGPLDTQYF. CDR3 in DNA: TGTGCCAGCAGCTTAAAGGCGGGAGGGCCTTTAGATACGCAGTATTTT.

The J gene is TRBJ2-2, the V gene TRBV7-4; D gene ambiguous. The CDR3 is 16 residues long. The germline V and J ends were trimmed by 5 bases and 3 bases, with 16 bases remaining between them. From germline, CDR1 is SGHVT and CDR2 SQSDAQ. CDR3 in amino acids: CASSPNRFLDTGELFF. The CDR3 DNA reads as TGTGCCAGCAGCCCTAACCGGTTCCTCGACACCGGGGAGCTGTTTTTT.

The chain uses TRBV20-1 and TRBJ1-5; 8 bases match TRBD1. This CDR3 region has 16 residues. Germline assignment: CDR1 DFQATT and CDR2 SNEGSKA (reference sequence). With V trimmed by 5 bases and J by 4 bases, 13 bases remained unmatched. CDR3 sequence reads: CSAPQGARGRNQPQHF. For the CDR3, the DNA is TGCAGTGCTCCCCAGGGGGCCAGGGGGCGAAATCAGCCCCAGCATTTT.